Sequencing of this TCR beta chain was carried out in a study of cytomegalovirus exposure and HLA in healthy donors. Study findings and constraints: An apparent linkage of common viral pathogens to several of the most significant clusters emerged in a later analysis.

About this clone: The antigen is undetermined.

The PCR had 60 Vbeta and 13 Jbeta primers. The assay was immunoSEQ multiplex PCR, and TCRdb's table has in-frame clones only and misses some. The sample carries approximately 110,000 clones, around 80% recorded once. Between the trimmed V and J ends, which lost 4 bases and 3 bases, there was a span of 10 bases. The CDR3 is 13 residues long. CDR1 is MNHNS and CDR2 is SASEGT in the germline V gene. This sequence joins TRBV6-1 and TRBJ2-7; D gene ambiguous. The TCR was taken from a woman in her sixties or seventies in good health and CMV-seropositive. Sequenced input: PBMCs. In nucleotides, the CDR3 is TGTGCCAGCAGTGTGTCCTTCTACTACGAGCAGTACTTC. As protein: CASSVSFYYEQYF.